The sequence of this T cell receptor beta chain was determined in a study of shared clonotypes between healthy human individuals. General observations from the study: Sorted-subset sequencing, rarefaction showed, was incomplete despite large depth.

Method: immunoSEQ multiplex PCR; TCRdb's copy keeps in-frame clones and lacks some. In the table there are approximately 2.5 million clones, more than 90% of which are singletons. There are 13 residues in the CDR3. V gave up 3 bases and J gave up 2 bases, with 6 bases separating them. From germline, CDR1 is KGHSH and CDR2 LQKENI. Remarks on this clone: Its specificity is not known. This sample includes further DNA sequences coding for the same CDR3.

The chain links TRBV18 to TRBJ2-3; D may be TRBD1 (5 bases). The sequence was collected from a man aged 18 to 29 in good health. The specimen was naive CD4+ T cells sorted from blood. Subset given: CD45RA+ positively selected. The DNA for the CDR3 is TGTGCCAGCTCACCCAGGGACACAGATACGCAGTATTTT. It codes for CASSPRDTDTQYF.